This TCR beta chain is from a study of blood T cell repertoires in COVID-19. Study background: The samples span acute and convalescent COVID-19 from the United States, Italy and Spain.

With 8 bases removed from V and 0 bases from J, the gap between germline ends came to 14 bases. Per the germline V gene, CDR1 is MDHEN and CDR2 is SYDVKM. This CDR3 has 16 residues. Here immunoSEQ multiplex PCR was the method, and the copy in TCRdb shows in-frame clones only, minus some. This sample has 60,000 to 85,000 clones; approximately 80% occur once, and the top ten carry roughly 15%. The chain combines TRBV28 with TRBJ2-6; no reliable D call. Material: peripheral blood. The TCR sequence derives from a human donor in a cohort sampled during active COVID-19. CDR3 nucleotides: TGTGCCAGCCTAGACCTACCCCCCTCTGGGGCCAACGTCCTGACTTTC. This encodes CASLDLPPSGANVLTF.